These 32 T cell receptor beta chains were sequenced from one sample in a study of blood T cell repertoires in COVID-19. TCRdb's copy holds only in-frame clones and misses some; the assay was immunoSEQ multiplex PCR. The sample shows fewer than 350,000 clones, approximately 91% of them seen only once. The source material was PBMCs or T cells enriched from blood (not recorded which). The receptor set was obtained from a woman aged 40 to 50 with acute COVID-19.

The rearrangement joins TRBV11-2 to TRBJ2-5, with TRBD1 matching over 9 bases. The CDR3 totals 17 residues. CDR1 and CDR2 (germline): SGHAT, FQNNGV. J lost 5 bases, V lost 1 base, and 11 bases had no gene match. CDR3 in amino acids: CASSLGSGQGIRETQYF. In nucleotides, the CDR3 is TGTGCCAGCAGCTTAGGATCAGGACAGGGGATCAGGGAGACCCAGTACTTC.

J is TRBJ1-1 and V is TRBV5-4, with 7 nucleotides matching TRBD1. Germline trimming cut 4 bases from V and 5 bases from J; bases unmatched to any gene: 5. This CDR3 has 13 residues. The germline gives CDR1 SGHNT, CDR2 YYREEE (reference sequence). This chain's CDR3 is CASSRQGGTEAFF. In nucleotides, the CDR3 is TGTGCCAGCAGCCGACAGGGAGGAACTGAAGCTTTCTTT.

The chain combines TRBV18 with TRBJ1-3, with 7 positions matching TRBD1. Germline V gives CDR1 KGHSH, CDR2 LQKENI. CDR3 length: 16 residues. With V trimmed by 2 bases and J by 0 bases, 4 bases remained unmatched. The CDR3 DNA is TGTGCCAGCTCACCAAGCCGGGACAGCTCTGGAAACACCATATATTTT. It specifies CASSPSRDSSGNTIYF.

The rearrangement links TRBV19 to TRBJ1-1; D is undetermined. The CDR3 sequence is 16 residues long. Germline assignment: CDR1 LNHDA and CDR2 SQIVND (reference sequence). V was clipped by 0 bases and J by 0 bases, with 11 bases between them. The CDR3 bases are TGTGCCAGTAGTATAGATCTCGTGGGAGTGAACACTGAAGCTTTCTTT. Its translation is CASSIDLVGVNTEAFF.

The chain is built from TRBV28 and TRBJ2-5, with 10 bases matching TRBD2. Germline lookup yields CDR1 MDHEN and CDR2 SYDVKM. The CDR3 sequence is 14 residues long. The CDR3 spells CENGASGSGETQYF. Here the CDR3 DNA reads TGTGAAAATGGGGCTAGCGGGAGTGGTGAGACCCAGTACTTC.

This clone turned up a few times. As DNA, the CDR3 is TGCAGTGCCGGCGGAGGGAAGGGCTACACCTTC. Encoded protein: CSAGGGKGYTF. The chain combines TRBV20-1 with TRBJ1-2; no clear D gene. The V end lost 6 bases, the J end lost 8 bases, and 13 bases lay between the germline ends. This CDR3 contains 11 residues. CDR1 is DFQATT, CDR2 SNEGSKA, per germline (reference sequence).

The CDR3 sequence: CASSEQVVTEAFF. The CDR3 bases are TGTGCCAGCAGTGAACAGGTCGTAACTGAAGCTTTCTTT. This sequence joins TRBV6-1 and TRBJ1-1; D is uncertain. Per the germline V gene, CDR1 is MNHNS and CDR2 is SASEGT. Trimming took 2 bases from V and 5 from J, leaving 9 bases between them. The CDR3 runs 13 residues.

The J gene is TRBJ2-1, the V gene TRBV5-1; D is perhaps TRBD2 (5 bases). The CDR3 contains 14 residues. The V end lost 0 bases, the J end lost 4 bases, and 8 bases lay between the germline ends. Germline V CDR1 and CDR2: SGHRS, YFSETQ. This CDR3 is CASSLGGEYNEQFF. As DNA, the CDR3 is TGCGCCAGCAGCTTGGGTGGGGAGTACAATGAGCAGTTCTTC.

The gene calls are TRBV6-6 and TRBJ2-2; D ambiguous. This CDR3 is built from 15 residues. Germline-derived CDR1 and CDR2 are MNHNY and SVGAGI (reference sequence). The V end lost 0 bases, the J end lost 4 bases, and 9 bases lay between the germline ends. The CDR3: CASSYSQHSTGELFF. The CDR3 DNA reads TGTGCCAGCAGTTACTCACAGCATAGCACCGGGGAGCTGTTTTTT.

The chain joins TRBV19 to TRBJ1-2; D unclear. The CDR3 spans 11 residues. Germline V lookup: CDR1 LNHDA, CDR2 SQIVND (reference sequence). Trimming removed 7 bases at V and 5 bases at J, with 8 bases between. The CDR3 region has the DNA TGTGCCAGTACAGATCCTTATGGCTACACCTTC. Translated: CASTDPYGYTF.

The chain has TRBV5-1 and TRBJ1-6; 9 bases line up with TRBD1. Unmatched junction bases numbered 9, after V lost 4 bases and J lost 10 bases. Germline V gene sequence: CDR1 SGHRS, CDR2 YFSETQ. The CDR3 runs 15 residues. CDR3 residues: CASSTSGQGKSPLHF. The DNA for the CDR3 is TGCGCCAGCAGCACTTCGGGACAGGGCAAGTCACCCCTCCACTTT.

The chain uses TRBV18 and TRBJ2-6, with a weak D call TRBD1 (6 bases). The CDR3 contains 15 residues. V lost 3 bases to trimming and J lost 2 bases, with 8 bases between them. Per germline, CDR1 KGHSH and CDR2 LQKENI. The CDR3 loop reads CASSPDRPGANVLTF. The DNA of the CDR3 is TGTGCCAGCTCACCGGACAGACCTGGGGCCAACGTCCTGACTTTC. Looking up the rest from reference TRBV18 and TRBJ2-6 gives the full variable domain: NAGVMQNPRHLVRRRGQEARLRCSPMKGHSHVYWYRQLPEEGLKFMVYLQKENIIDESGMPKERFSAEFPKEGPSILRIQQVVRGDSAAYFCASSPDRPGANVLTFGAGSRLTVL.

The DNA for the CDR3 is TGTGCCACCAGTGATGAGGACAGGGAGGCGAGCGGCTACACCTTC. It codes for CATSDEDREASGYTF. The rearrangement uses TRBV24-1 and TRBJ1-2; 8 bases align to TRBD1. The V gene end was trimmed by 3 bases and the J gene end by 8 bases; junction bases not matched to a gene: 10. Germline V gene data show CDR1 as KGHDR and CDR2 as SFDVKD. The CDR3 loop spans 15 amino acids.

The chain has TRBV6-5 and TRBJ2-7, with 9 bases aligning to TRBD1. Germline V CDR1 and CDR2: MNHEY, SVGAGI. This CDR3 has 14 amino acids. The trim removed 7 bases at V and 2 bases at J, leaving 6 bases unmatched. CDR3 DNA sequence: TGTGCCAGCACCAAGACAGGGGGAGCCTACGAGCAGTACTTC. It is translated as CASTKTGGAYEQYF.

The chain employs TRBV18 and TRBJ1-2, with D uncertain. CDR1 is KGHSH and CDR2 is LQKENI in the germline V gene. V lost 1 base and J 0 bases, leaving 6 bases between the germline ends. The CDR3 has 14 amino acids. In nucleotides, the CDR3 is TGTGCCAGCTCACCACTAGAGACTAACTATGGCTACACCTTC. Amino acid sequence: CASSPLETNYGYTF.

The gene calls are TRBV3-1 (or the pseudogene TRBV3-2) and TRBJ2-3; 8 bases line up with TRBD1. The CDR3 contains 14 residues. The germline V gene encodes CDR1 LGHDT and CDR2 YNNKEL (reference sequence). Trimming cost V 6 bases and J 0 bases; bases outside gene matches: 2. The DNA for the CDR3 is TGTGCCAGCAGGGACAGGGCTAGCACAGATACGCAGTATTTT. The encoded protein is CASRDRASTDTQYF.

The rearrangement joins TRBV10-3 to TRBJ2-2; 10 nucleotides align to TRBD2. Germline V gene lookup returns CDR1 ENHRY and CDR2 SYGVKD. The CDR3 runs 14 residues. The trim removed 8 bases at V and 6 bases at J, leaving 6 bases unmatched. The CDR3 spells CAIWSGGVAGELFF. CDR3 nucleotide sequence: TGTGCCATCTGGAGCGGGGGGGTTGCCGGGGAGCTGTTTTTT.

The V and J genes are TRBV4-3 and TRBJ2-3; D not resolved. The CDR3 covers 14 residues. Germline V lookup: CDR1 LGHNA, CDR2 YSLEER. The V and J ends lost 3 bases and 5 bases respectively, with 12 bases between them. CDR3 region: CASSQVGSIDTQYF. CDR3 bases: TGCGCCAGCAGCCAGGTCGGTTCGATAGATACGCAGTATTTT.

The V call is TRBV6-4, the J call TRBJ1-5, with D perhaps matching TRBD1 (6 bases). CDR1 and CDR2 (germline): MRHNA, SNTAGT. This CDR3 spans 12 amino acids. Trimming took off 10 bases at V and 6 bases at J, with 13 bases between the two ends. The CDR3 is CAKITGIQPQHF. Here the CDR3 DNA reads TGTGCCAAGATAACAGGGATTCAGCCCCAGCATTTT.

V and J are TRBV29-1 and TRBJ2-1, with 10 bases lining up with TRBD2. V shed 5 bases and J 7 bases; nucleotides not matched to a gene: 5. The germline CDR1 and CDR2 sequences are SQVTM and ANQGSEA. The CDR3 spans 13 residues. CDR3 sequence: CSVLGLAKNEQFF. In nucleotides, the CDR3 is TGCAGCGTTTTGGGACTAGCGAAGAATGAGCAGTTCTTC.

The gene calls are TRBV2 and TRBJ2-1; 9 nucleotides align to TRBD2. Germline loops: CDR1 SNHLY, CDR2 FYNNEI. Trimming took 6 bases from V and 4 from J; bases not matched to a gene: 10. The CDR3 spans 16 residues. The CDR3 region has the DNA TGTGCCAGCAGGGGGGTGGCGGGAGGGATGTACAATGAGCAGTTCTTC. It specifies CASRGVAGGMYNEQFF.

The chain joins TRBV30 to TRBJ1-2; weak D call: TRBD1 (6 bases). There are 13 residues in the CDR3. Trimming stripped 0 bases from V and 5 bases from J, with 10 bases between. Germline CDR1 GTSNPN, CDR2 SVGIG (reference sequence). The CDR3 DNA reads as TGTGCCTGGAGTGTGGACAGAACTTATGGCTACACCTTC. Translating it yields CAWSVDRTYGYTF.

The J gene is TRBJ2-2, the V gene TRBV12-3 or TRBV12-4; 7 bases agree with TRBD2. The CDR3 runs 13 residues. Trimming removed 7 bases from V and 5 bases from J; junction bases left unmatched: 4. CDR3 coding DNA: TGTGCCAGCACCCTAGCGGTTACCGGGGAGCTGTTTTTT. The encoded protein is CASTLAVTGELFF.

The chain links TRBV18 to TRBJ2-7; a possible D gene is TRBD2 (6 bases). Germline CDR1 reads KGHSH; CDR2 reads LQKENI. Trimming took 1 base from V and 2 from J, leaving 12 bases between them. There are 15 residues in the CDR3. CDR3 DNA sequence: TGTGCCAGCTCACCACTACTGGCGGGGACCTACGAGCAGTACTTC. It encodes CASSPLLAGTYEQYF.

This clone was counted a few times. The chain is built from TRBV3-1 (or the pseudogene TRBV3-2) and TRBJ1-2; 10 bases match TRBD1. CDR3 length equals 14 residues. With V trimmed by 1 base and J by 8 bases, 4 bases remained unmatched. Germline CDR1 reads LGHDT; CDR2 reads YNNKEL (reference sequence). The CDR3 region is CASSQGTGGGGYTF. Written as DNA, the CDR3 is TGTGCCAGCAGCCAAGGGACAGGGGGGGGCGGCTACACCTTC.

The genes are TRBV5-1 and TRBJ2-1; no firm D call. This CDR3 contains 14 residues. The V end lost 0 bases, the J end lost 4 bases, and 8 bases lay between the germline ends. CDR1 and CDR2 (germline): SGHRS, YFSETQ. CDR3 sequence (DNA): TGCGCCAGCAGCTTGGTCGGTGTGTACAATGAGCAGTTCTTC. Translation gives CASSLVGVYNEQFF.

The rearrangement links TRBV2 to TRBJ1-1; tentative D call: TRBD1 (5 bases). Trimming shortened V by 6 bases and J by 11 bases, and 16 bases separated the two germline ends. The germline V gene has CDR1 SNHLY and CDR2 FYNNEI. The CDR3 length is 12 residues. CDR3 residues: CASRGDAGWAFF. In DNA, the CDR3 is TGTGCCAGCAGGGGGGACGCGGGATGGGCTTTCTTT.

The chain has TRBV7-8 and TRBJ2-2; the D is unclear. The V end lost 2 bases, the J end lost 0 bases, and 13 bases lay between the germline ends. CDR3 length equals 17 residues. Germline assignment: CDR1 SGHVS and CDR2 FQNEAQ. The CDR3 nucleotides read TGTGCCAGCAGCTTATTAGCTTCAGCTTCGAACACCGGGGAGCTGTTTTTT. Its protein product is CASSLLASASNTGELFF.

The CDR3 DNA is TGCAGCGTTGTTAGACTAGCGGGATCCAGCTCCTACAATGAGCAGTTCTTC. Its protein is CSVVRLAGSSSYNEQFF. This chain connects TRBV29-1 to TRBJ2-1, with 11 bases aligning to TRBD2. V was clipped by 4 bases and J by 0 bases; unmatched bases: 8. Germline values: CDR1 SQVTM, CDR2 ANQGSEA. The CDR3 has 17 amino acids.

The rearrangement links TRBV3-1 (or the pseudogene TRBV3-2) to TRBJ2-5, with 14 nucleotides matching TRBD2. The germline V gene has CDR1 LGHDT and CDR2 YNNKEL (reference sequence). This CDR3 spans 17 amino acids. After removal of 7 bases from V and 3 bases from J, the junction contained 10 bases not matched to a gene. The chain's CDR3 is CASTPRGTSGRKETQYF. DNA of the CDR3: TGTGCCAGCACCCCCCGGGGGACTAGCGGGAGAAAAGAGACCCAGTACTTC.

V and J are TRBV19 and TRBJ2-5; D is undetermined. The germline gives CDR1 LNHDA, CDR2 SQIVND (reference sequence). The CDR3 spans 13 residues. Deletions cut 4 bases from V and 0 bases from J, with 6 bases between. CDR3 amino acids: CASSTLDQETQYF. The CDR3 DNA reads TGTGCCAGTAGTACCCTCGACCAAGAGACCCAGTACTTC. Looking up the rest from reference TRBV19 and TRBJ2-5 gives the full variable domain: DGGITQSPKYLFRKEGQNVTLSCEQNLNHDAMYWYRQDPGQGLRLIYYSQIVNDFQKGDIAEGYSVSREKKESFPLTVTSAQKNPTAFYLCASSTLDQETQYFGPGTRLLVL.

This clone was detected only a few times. The V gene is TRBV11-3, the J gene TRBJ2-7; D unresolved. Germline V gene sequence: CDR1 SGHNT, CDR2 YENEEA. This CDR3 region has 14 residues. Trimming removed 1 base from V and 7 bases from J, with 14 bases in between. The CDR3 region has the DNA TGTGCCAGCAGCTTAGGCCGGTCCTACGATGAGCAGTACTTC. Its translation is CASSLGRSYDEQYF.